Listed below are T cell receptor beta chains from one sample, sequenced in a study of shared clonotypes between healthy human individuals. The data were produced by immunoSEQ multiplex PCR, yet TCRdb's version contains in-frame clones alone and is incomplete. The data show approximately 500,000 clones, with roughly 80% seen just once and about 13% held by the top ten. The specimen sequenced was PBMCs. These receptors came from a middle-aged woman in good health. Some clones in this sample may be carry-over from other donors' samples. Both conserved end residues are part of each CDR3. A D gene is named only where the DNA matches it firmly. A row's size may be missing; if present it is once, few, many or a size class.

D gene	clone size	V gene	J gene	CDR3 DNA	CDR3 protein
-	-	TRBV4-2	TRBJ2-5	TGTGCCAGCAGCCTAAGACAGGCCCCACAAGAGACCCAGTACTTC	CASSLRQAPQETQYF
-	few	TRBV18	TRBJ1-1	TGTGCCAGCTCACCAGCGCAGAACACTGAAGCTTTCTTT	CASSPAQNTEAFF
TRBD1	-	TRBV11-2	TRBJ1-2	TGTGCCAGCAGCTTACGCACAGGGGTTGGCTACACCTTC	CASSLRTGVGYTF
-	-	TRBV18	TRBJ2-3	TGTGCCAGCTCACCAGAGTCTAGATCAAGATCAGATACGCAGTATTTT	CASSPESRSRSDTQYF
TRBD1	-	TRBV29-1	TRBJ2-1	TGCAGCGTTGACAACAGGGGGGACAATGAGCAGTTCTTC	CSVDNRGDNEQFF
-	-	TRBV29-1	TRBJ2-2	TGCAGCGTTGCGGGACACAACACCGGGGAGCTGTTTTTT	CSVAGHNTGELFF
-	-	TRBV11-2	TRBJ2-7	TGTGCCAGCAGCTTACCAGGCCTACCCGAGCAGTACTTC	CASSLPGLPEQYF
TRBD1	once	TRBV28	TRBJ1-2	TGTGCCAGCAGTGAGGGACAGTCAGCCTTCTATGGCTGCACCTTC	CASSEGQSAFYGCTF
-	-	TRBV15	TRBJ1-2	TGTGCCACCAGCAGACTTCCAGGGGTCTATGGCTACACCTTC	CATSRLPGVYGYTF
-	few	TRBV7-3	TRBJ1-5	TGTGCCAGCAGCATAGACCGACAGCAGCCCCAGCATTTT	CASSIDRQQPQHF
-	-	TRBV5-5	TRBJ2-7	TGTGCCAGCAGCTTGGGGGGCATCGGGGAGCAGTACTTC	CASSLGGIGEQYF
-	few	TRBV18	TRBJ2-3	TGTGCCAGCTCAACGGGACCTAACCGGGTAGATACGCAGTATTTT	CASSTGPNRVDTQYF
-	-	TRBV5-4	TRBJ1-1	TGTGCCAGCAGCTTGAAAAACGGTGGCCTTGGGGCTTTCTTT	CASSLKNGGLGAFF
-	-	TRBV9	TRBJ2-2	TGTGCCAGCAGCCGGTACGGGATCGGCGGGGAGCTGTTTTTT	CASSRYGIGGELFF
TRBD2	once	TRBV28	TRBJ2-7	TGTGCCAGCAGTTTATCGCCTAGCGGGAGCTTCCAAATGAATTACGAGCAGTACTTC	CASSLSPSGSFQMNYEQYF
TRBD1	-	TRBV28	TRBJ2-7	TGTGCCAGCAGACTGGACAGGGGGGTGGACGAGCAGTACTTC	CASRLDRGVDEQYF
-	-	TRBV4-3	TRBJ2-4	TGCGCCAGCAGCCAAGATCCTGGGGGATCAGGAAACATTCAGTACTTC	CASSQDPGGSGNIQYF
-	-	TRBV7-9	TRBJ2-7	TGTGCCAGCAGCTTAGGGTTGGGGAACCCATCATCCTACGAGCAGTACTTC	CASSLGLGNPSSYEQYF
-	few	TRBV9	TRBJ2-7	TGTGCCAGCAGCGTAGGTAAGGGGAGCTACGAGCAGTACTTC	CASSVGKGSYEQYF
-	few	TRBV11-2	TRBJ2-7	TGTGCCAGCAGCTTACAGGGATCCTACGAGCAGTACTTC	CASSLQGSYEQYF
TRBD1	-	TRBV2	TRBJ2-7	TGTGCCAGCAGTGACCTGGGACAGGGATCCTACGAGCAGTACTTC	CASSDLGQGSYEQYF
-	-	TRBV5-1	TRBJ2-2	TGCGCCAGCAGCTGGGGGGACAGAGACGCCGGGGAGCTGTTTTTT	CASSWGDRDAGELFF
-	-	TRBV9	TRBJ2-3	TGTGCCAGCAGCGTAACAAGCGGCACAGATACGCAGTATTTT	CASSVTSGTDTQYF
TRBD1	-	TRBV11-2	TRBJ2-7	TGTGCCAGCGGCAGGGGGTACTCCTACGAGCAGTACTTC	CASGRGYSYEQYF
-	-	TRBV7-9	TRBJ2-2	TGTGCCAGCCCCCCCCTGCTAGCGTTTACCGGGGAGCTGTTTTTT	CASPPLLAFTGELFF
TRBD1	-	TRBV6-1	TRBJ2-3	TGTGCCAGCAGATTACAGGGGGCTGGGACAGATACGCAGTATTTT	CASRLQGAGTDTQYF
TRBD1	-	TRBV2	TRBJ2-5	TGTGCCGGACAGGGGGCGGGAGAGACCCAGTACTTC	CAGQGAGETQYF
TRBD1	-	TRBV5-1	TRBJ1-1	TGCGCCAGCAGCTTGGAAACAGGGGGCGGCACTGAAGCTTTCTTT	CASSLETGGGTEAFF
TRBD2	once	TRBV7-9	TRBJ2-3	TGTGCCAGCAGCTTAGATCTGGGAGGGGAAGATACGCAGTATTTT	CASSLDLGGEDTQYF
-	-	TRBV7-8	TRBJ2-3	TGTGCCAGCAGCTTAAGGTCGGGGAGCACAGATACGCAGTATTTT	CASSLRSGSTDTQYF
TRBD1	-	TRBV4-1	TRBJ1-1	TGCGCCAGCACCCAAGTGGAGGGGGCAAGGACTGAAGCTTTCTTT	CASTQVEGARTEAFF
TRBD1	-	TRBV2	TRBJ1-2	TGTGCCAGCAGGGACGACAGGGTTGATGGCTACACCTTC	CASRDDRVDGYTF
-	-	TRBV5-4	TRBJ1-2	TGTGCCAGCAGCTTGGAGGGGACCCCGGTATATGGCTACACCTTC	CASSLEGTPVYGYTF
-	-	TRBV12-5	TRBJ2-7	TGTGCTAGTGGTCAGACCTCAACACCCCATTCTCCTGAGCAGTACTTC	CASGQTSTPHSPEQYF
-	-	TRBV27	TRBJ1-1	TGTGCCAGCAGTTTCCTAGAGAACACTGAAGCTTTCTTT	CASSFLENTEAFF
-	-	TRBV21-1	TRBJ2-4	TGTGCCAGCAGCAAGAGAGACAGGGATCCAGCCAAAAACATTCAGTACTTC	CASSKRDRDPAKNIQYF
TRBD1	-	TRBV2	TRBJ1-5	TGTGCCAGCAGGGTGGACAGGGATAATCAGCCCCAGCATTTT	CASRVDRDNQPQHF
-	-	TRBV12-5	TRBJ2-6	TGTGCTAGTGGCAGCTCTGGGGCCAACGTCCTGACTTTC	CASGSSGANVLTF
TRBD1	once	TRBV4-2	TRBJ1-2	TGTGCCAGCAGCGACAGGGGGGCTAACTATGGCTACACCTTC	CASSDRGANYGYTF
TRBD1	-	TRBV4-1	TRBJ1-2	TGCGCCAGCAGCCAAGACGAGACAGGGCTTCTCTATGGCTACACCTTC	CASSQDETGLLYGYTF
TRBD2	-	TRBV28	TRBJ2-2	TGTGCCAGCAGTCTTAGGCGGGAGGGCTACACCGGGGAGCTGTTTTTT	CASSLRREGYTGELFF
TRBD1	-	TRBV5-1	TRBJ2-5	TGCGCCAGCAGCCTCCGCCAGGATAACAGGGGCGGGGAGACCCAGTACTTC	CASSLRQDNRGGETQYF
TRBD1	-	TRBV7-2	TRBJ2-7	TGTGCCAGCAGCCCGGGACAGGACACCGAGCAGTACTTC	CASSPGQDTEQYF
-	-	TRBV11-3	TRBJ2-1	TGTGCCAGCAGCTTAGAGGGCCTTGGGCAGCCACAGTTCTTC	CASSLEGLGQPQFF
TRBD1	-	TRBV2	TRBJ2-7	TGTGCCACCAGACCGGGACAGGGGGCCTACGAGCAGTACTTC	CATRPGQGAYEQYF
-	-	TRBV19	TRBJ2-7	TGTGCCAGTAGTCCCGGCACGAGCTCCTACGAGCAGTACTTC	CASSPGTSSYEQYF
TRBD1	-	TRBV5-1	TRBJ2-6	TGCGCCAGCAGCCCCCAGGGGGTTGGGTCTGGGGCCAACGTCCTGACTTTC	CASSPQGVGSGANVLTF
TRBD1	-	TRBV14	TRBJ2-7	TGTGCCAGCAGCCTCGGGACAGGAAGGTACGAGCAGTACTTC	CASSLGTGRYEQYF
-	-	TRBV10-3	TRBJ2-2	TGTGCCATCAGTGAGTGGACCGGGGAGCTGTTTTTT	CAISEWTGELFF
-	-	TRBV5-1	TRBJ1-4	TGCGCCAGCAGCTTGATTGGGACGGGCGGTGAAAAACTGTTTTTT	CASSLIGTGGEKLFF
-	-	TRBV10-3	TRBJ1-5	TGTGCCATCAGTGAGAATACAGGGAGCAATCAGCCCCAGCATTTT	CAISENTGSNQPQHF
-	-	TRBV20-1	TRBJ2-1	TGCAGTGCTAGAGGAGTACGGGAGCAGTTCTTC	CSARGVREQFF
TRBD2	once	TRBV14	TRBJ2-1	TGTGCCAGCAGGATTAGCGGGACCGACAATGAGCAGTTCTTC	CASRISGTDNEQFF
TRBD1	-	TRBV30	TRBJ1-6	TGTGCCTGGAACCGCTTAACAGGGGCCGGGGGACCCCTCCACTTT	CAWNRLTGAGGPLHF
-	-	TRBV4-2	TRBJ2-3	TGTGCCAGCAGCCAAGAAGGCCGGCCGGCCCCAGATACGCAGTATTTT	CASSQEGRPAPDTQYF
-	-	TRBV7-3	TRBJ2-7	TGTGCCAGCAGCTTAGACGGGAGCTCCTACGAGCAGTACTTC	CASSLDGSSYEQYF
-	-	TRBV9	TRBJ2-2	TGTGCCAGCAGCGTGACAGGTTCCTCCAACACCGGGGAGCTGTTTTTT	CASSVTGSSNTGELFF
-	-	TRBV2	TRBJ2-3	TGTGCCTCCGGCTTGGACACAGATACGCAGTATTTT	CASGLDTDTQYF
-	-	TRBV7-2	TRBJ2-1	TGTGCCAGCAGCTTAGCGGTGGGGGCTCGGTACAATGAGCAGTTCTTC	CASSLAVGARYNEQFF
TRBD1	-	TRBV28	TRBJ1-4	TGTGCCAGCAGTCTTTATCCGGGACAGGGTTGGGGTGAAAAACTGTTTTTT	CASSLYPGQGWGEKLFF